This record concerns one T cell receptor (beta chain) sequence. Using immunoSEQ multiplex PCR, the repertoire was profiled, and TCRdb retains in-frame clones only, with some absent. The sample consists of under 150,000 clones, over 75% of them appearing once. This record belongs to a study of blood T cell repertoires in COVID-19. Overall study: Whether acute or convalescent, the COVID-19 samples came from the United States, Italy and Spain. PBMCs, B-cell-depleted T cells, or T cells were the source of the cDNA or gDNA that made up the material.

Trimming cost V 4 bases and J 3 bases, with 14 bases left between them. The germline V gene encodes CDR1 SGHTS and CDR2 YDEGEE. This CDR3 region has 15 residues. This chain uses TRBV5-8 with TRBJ1-5; TRBD1 might be the D (5 bases). This receptor was identified in a woman aged 55-69 years with active COVID-19. The sample taken for sequencing was peripheral blood. In DNA, the CDR3 is TGTGCCAGCAGCGACAGAACAGTTTTCAATCAGCCCCAGCATTTT. Translation gives CASSDRTVFNQPQHF. Full variable domain (missing parts from reference TRBV5-8 and TRBJ1-5): EAGVTQSPTHLIKTRGQQATLRCSPISGHTSVYWYQQALGLGLQFLLWYDEGEERNRGNFPPRFSGRQFPNYSSELNVNALELEDSALYLCASSDRTVFNQPQHFGDGTRLSIL.